The 16 T cell receptor beta chains reported below all come from one sample, sequenced in a study of blood T cell repertoires in COVID-19. Measured with immunoSEQ multiplex PCR; TCRdb has only the in-frame clones, and not every one. The sample has about 87,000 clones, roughly 80% seen once. The sample was peripheral blood. The receptors here all came from a woman older than 75 with active or convalescent COVID-19.

The chain uses TRBV27 and TRBJ2-5; 10 positions match TRBD1. J lost 1 base, V lost 4 bases, and 3 bases had no gene match. The germline V gene has CDR1 MNHEY and CDR2 SMNVEV (reference sequence). This CDR3 is built from 15 residues. CDR3 sequence reads: CASSWGDRGQETQYF. The CDR3 bases are TGTGCCAGCAGTTGGGGGGACAGGGGCCAAGAGACCCAGTACTTC.

V is TRBV6-5 and J is TRBJ1-5; D may be TRBD1 (5 bases). Germline CDR1 reads MNHEY; CDR2 reads SVGAGI. This CDR3 has 15 amino acids. Trimming shortened V by 2 bases and J by 0 bases, and 8 bases separated the two germline ends. This chain's CDR3 is CASSYTDNSNQPQHF. CDR3 nucleotide sequence: TGTGCCAGCAGTTACACGGACAATAGCAATCAGCCCCAGCATTTT.

The rearrangement uses TRBV5-1 and TRBJ1-2; 7 bases align to TRBD1. From germline, CDR1 is SGHRS and CDR2 YFSETQ. V dropped 1 base and J dropped 5; count of bases not matched to a gene: 14. The CDR3 has 17 amino acids. The DNA for the CDR3 is TGCGCCAGCAGCTTGAGGGGGCACGACACAAAAAAGTATGGCTACACCTTC. As protein: CASSLRGHDTKKYGYTF.

The J gene is TRBJ2-7, the V gene TRBV6-5, with a weak D call TRBD1 (7 bases). This CDR3 has 14 residues. CDR1 MNHEY and CDR2 SVGAGI come from the germline V gene. The ends were cut back, 7 bases at V and 3 bases at J, with 16 bases in the middle. CDR3 sequence reads: CASNIAGGGYEQYF. CDR3 DNA: TGTGCCAGCAATATTGCAGGGGGAGGCTACGAGCAGTACTTC.

The V call is TRBV3-1 (or the pseudogene TRBV3-2), the J call TRBJ1-1; 7 bases align to TRBD1. The CDR3 contains 15 residues. CDR1 and CDR2 (germline): LGHDT, YNNKEL (reference sequence). J lost 4 bases, V lost 4 bases, and 9 bases had no gene match. The DNA for the CDR3 is TGTGCCAGCAGCCCTAACAGGGGCTGGCTCACTGAAGCTTTCTTT. Protein product: CASSPNRGWLTEAFF.

The chain combines TRBV5-4 with TRBJ2-1, with TRBD1 matching 10 bases. This CDR3 contains 16 residues. CDR1 SGHNT and CDR2 YYREEE come from the germline V gene (reference sequence). The V and J ends lost 2 bases and 8 bases, in that order; junction bases with no gene match: 10. The CDR3: CASSLGGTGVIDEQFF. CDR3 coding DNA: TGTGCCAGCAGCTTAGGCGGGACAGGGGTTATCGATGAGCAGTTCTTC.

The chain is built from TRBV20-1 and TRBJ2-2, with TRBD2 as a possible D gene (6 bases). Trimming left V 3 bases short and J 5 bases short, with 13 bases between. Germline V gene lookup returns CDR1 DFQATT and CDR2 SNEGSKA (reference sequence). The CDR3 has 14 residues. The CDR3 sequence: CSASAGAGTGELFF. The CDR3 DNA is TGCAGTGCTAGTGCCGGGGCGGGGACCGGGGAGCTGTTTTTT.

This sequence joins TRBV6-5 and TRBJ1-1; TRBD1 agrees at 9 bases. Per the germline V gene, CDR1 is MNHEY and CDR2 is SVGAGI. This CDR3 region has 13 residues. The V and J ends lost 8 bases and 3 bases, in that order; junction bases with no gene match: 4. CDR3 protein: CASGDRADTEAFF. The CDR3 nucleotides are TGTGCCAGCGGGGACAGGGCGGACACTGAAGCTTTCTTT.

The V call is TRBV19, the J call TRBJ1-4; possible D gene TRBD1, 5 bases. V was clipped by 4 bases and J by 7 bases, with 16 bases between them. This CDR3 is 15 amino acids long. Germline CDR1 and CDR2: LNHDA and SQIVND (reference sequence). The CDR3 nucleotides read TGTGCCAGTAGTAAGTTGTCAGGGATGACTGAAAAACTGTTTTTT. Its translation is CASSKLSGMTEKLFF.

This clone was observed a handful of times. The gene calls are TRBV6-5 and TRBJ1-5; perhaps TRBD1 as D (5 bases). The CDR3 contains 14 residues. Germline loops: CDR1 MNHEY, CDR2 SVGAGI. V was clipped by 6 bases and J by 0 bases, with 9 bases between them. Here the CDR3 reads CASSSTDSNQPQHF. The CDR3 nucleotides are TGTGCCAGCAGCTCGACAGATAGCAATCAGCCCCAGCATTTT.

This chain joins TRBV18 and TRBJ2-1; possibly TRBD1 for D (5 bases). CDR1 KGHSH and CDR2 LQKENI come from the germline V gene. The CDR3 has 14 amino acids. The V end lost 3 bases, the J end lost 7 bases, and 13 bases lay between the germline ends. This chain's CDR3 is CASSPEVAGNEQFF. Here the CDR3 DNA reads TGTGCCAGCTCACCTGAGGTGGCAGGGAATGAGCAGTTCTTC.

This chain connects TRBV7-2 to TRBJ2-2, with TRBD1 matching 7 bases. This CDR3 is built from 13 residues. V gave up 4 bases and J gave up 8 bases; unmatched junction bases: 4. Germline V gene sequence: CDR1 SGHTA, CDR2 FQGNSA. CDR3 DNA sequence: TGTGCCAGCAGCTCCCGACAGGGTGGGGAGCTGTTTTTT. It codes for CASSSRQGGELFF.

This clone has more than one count but fewer than ten. The V gene is TRBV5-1, the J gene TRBJ2-2; D ambiguous. Per the germline V gene, CDR1 is SGHRS and CDR2 is YFSETQ. V was trimmed by 1 base and J by 1 base, leaving 5 bases between them. The CDR3 is 14 residues long. DNA for the CDR3: TGCGCCAGCAGCTTGAGACAGAACACCGGGGAGCTGTTTTTT. It is translated as CASSLRQNTGELFF.

The V call is TRBV7-9, the J call TRBJ2-3; TRBD2 agrees at 13 bases. The CDR3 contains 17 residues. From germline, CDR1 is SEHNR and CDR2 FQNEAQ (reference sequence). The trim removed 5 bases at V and 2 bases at J, leaving 7 bases unmatched. The CDR3 spells CASSPRGLAGITDTQYF. CDR3 DNA sequence: TGTGCCAGCAGCCCTAGGGGACTAGCGGGGATCACAGATACGCAGTATTTT.

This clone was counted a few times. The chain couples TRBV3-1 (or the pseudogene TRBV3-2) to TRBJ1-6, with D perhaps matching TRBD1 (5 bases). V lost 1 base and J 7 bases, leaving 11 bases between the germline ends. Germline CDR1 is LGHDT and CDR2 is YNNKEL (reference sequence). The CDR3 has 15 residues. The CDR3 here is CASSQGRGGNSPLHF. The DNA for the CDR3 is TGTGCCAGCAGCCAAGGTAGGGGTGGCAATTCACCCCTCCACTTT.

The chain links TRBV5-1 to TRBJ2-1, with a possible D match to TRBD2 (6 bases). The CDR3 loop spans 14 amino acids. Germline values: CDR1 SGHRS, CDR2 YFSETQ. Trimming shortened V by 5 bases and J by 6 bases, and 15 bases separated the two germline ends. As DNA, the CDR3 is TGCGCCAGCAGTCCCGGGACTCTGGGCAATGAGCAGTTCTTC. This sequence encodes CASSPGTLGNEQFF.